The T cell receptor beta chain described here comes from a study of T cells expressing NK-cell markers. Overall study context: Investigators obtained TCR beta repertoires from sorted CD3+CD56+NKG2C+, CD3+CD56+NKG2C- and CD3+CD56-NKG2C+ T cells.

TCRdb reprocessed the 5' RACE reads and keeps a single row for each CDR3 protein, giving no DNA. This sample's clone table lists about 380,000 distinct CDR3 sequences. The study, taken as a whole, reports: Researchers report these clonotypes also headed the CD3+CD56-NKG2C+ fraction in a handful of donors. Of the CD8+ T cells in about 6 donors, about 1.0-7.5% belonged to dominant NKG2C+ clonotypes.

Germline V CDR1 and CDR2: KGHSH, LQKENI. This CDR3 has 16 amino acids. On this clonotype: Its antigen remains unidentified.

The sample consisted of blood T cells: a sorted CD56 or NKG2C T cell subset, CD4+ or CD8+ T cells, or bulk PBMC T cells (not recorded which). The TCR originated in a man aged 18 to 69 in good health. V gene TRBV18 combines with J gene TRBJ2-5; absent DNA, TCRdb's TRBD1 call cannot be checked. Here the CDR3 reads CASSPFRAGGEETQYF.